This TCR beta chain was captured by sequencing in a study of T cell responses to AZD1222 COVID-19 vaccine. Produced via immunoSEQ multiplex PCR; TCRdb's table is partial and in-frame only. The sample yields approximately 130,000 clones, over 90% seen once. V was shortened by 8 bases and J by 4 bases, with 14 bases between the two germline ends. CDR1 and CDR2 from the germline V gene are MNHNY and SVGAGI (reference sequence). The CDR3 has 13 amino acids. The V gene is TRBV6-6, the J gene TRBJ1-1, with unresolved D. Sequencing used peripheral blood, obtained on day 0 of AZD1222 vaccination. The sequence was collected from an adult in good health. The CDR3 nucleotides are TGTGCCAGCGGCCTACAGTTGGGCACTGAAGCTTTCTTT. Protein: CASGLQLGTEAFF.